Sequencing of this T cell receptor (beta chain) was carried out in a study of memory CD4+ T cells and cytomegalovirus serostatus. Whole-study context: Healthy Belgian adult donors included about nine CMV-positive and about two dozen CMV-negative people.

Single viable CD3+CD4+CD8-CD45RO+ cells were sorted as the memory CD4+ T cells. Sequencing used immunoSEQ multiplex PCR; TCRdb keeps in-frame clones, though not all of them. The table has some 64,000 clones, 82% seen once; the top ten hold roughly 0.9%. This CDR3 is built from 15 residues. After removal of 4 bases from V and 2 bases from J, the junction contained 5 bases not matched to a gene. CDR1 is SNHLY and CDR2 is FYNNEI in the germline V gene. This clonotype was obtained from an adult in good health and CMV-seronegative. Sample: memory CD4+ T cells from blood. This chain links TRBV2 with TRBJ2-1; 7 nucleotides agree with TRBD2. The CDR3 sequence: CASSGEGTAYNEQFF. CDR3 coding DNA: TGTGCCAGCAGTGGGGAGGGGACTGCCTACAATGAGCAGTTCTTC.